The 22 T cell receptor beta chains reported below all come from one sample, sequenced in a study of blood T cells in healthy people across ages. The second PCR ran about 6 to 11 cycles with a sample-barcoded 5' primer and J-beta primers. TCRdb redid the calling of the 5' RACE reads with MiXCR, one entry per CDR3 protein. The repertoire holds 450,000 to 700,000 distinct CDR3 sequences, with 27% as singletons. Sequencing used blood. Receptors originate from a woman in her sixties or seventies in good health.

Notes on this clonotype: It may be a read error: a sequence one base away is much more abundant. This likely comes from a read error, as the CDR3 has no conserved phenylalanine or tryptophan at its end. The CDR3 DNA follows: TGTGCCATCAGTTCAATCAGGGACGAGGAGCAGTACCTC. It encodes CAISSIRDEEQYL. This chain links TRBV10-3 with TRBJ2-7; D could derive from TRBD1 or TRBD2 (5 bases each). Between the trimmed V and J ends, which lost 5 bases and 7 bases, there was a span of 15 bases. From germline, CDR1 is ENHRY and CDR2 SYGVKD. The CDR3 is 13 amino acids.

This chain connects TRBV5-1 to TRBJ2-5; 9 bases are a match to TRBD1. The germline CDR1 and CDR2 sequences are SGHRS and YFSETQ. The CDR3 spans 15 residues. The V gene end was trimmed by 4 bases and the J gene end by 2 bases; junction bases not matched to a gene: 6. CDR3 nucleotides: TGCGCCAGCAGCATCGCCGGGACAGGGCAAGAGACCCAGTACTTC. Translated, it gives CASSIAGTGQETQYF. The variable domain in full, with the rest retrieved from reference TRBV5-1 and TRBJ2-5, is KAGVTQTPRYLIKTRGQQVTLSCSPISGHRSVSWYQQTPGQGLQFLFEYFSETQRNKGNFPGRFSGRQFSNSRSEMNVSTLELGDSALYLCASSIAGTGQETQYFGPGTRLLVL.

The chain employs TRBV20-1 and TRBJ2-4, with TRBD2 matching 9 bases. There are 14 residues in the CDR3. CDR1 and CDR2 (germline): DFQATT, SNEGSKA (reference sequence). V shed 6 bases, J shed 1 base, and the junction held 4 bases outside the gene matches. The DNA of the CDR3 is TGCAGTGCGTTAGCGGGGGTGGCCAAAAACATTCAGTACTTC. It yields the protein CSALAGVAKNIQYF.

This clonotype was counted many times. CDR3 in DNA: TGTGCCAGCAGATCGACAGGGGGCGGCGGCTACACCTTC. Its protein product is CASRSTGGGGYTF. The V call is TRBV7-9, the J call TRBJ1-2, with 10 nucleotides matching TRBD1. V dropped 6 bases and J dropped 8; count of bases not matched to a gene: 6. The CDR3 contains 13 residues. The germline CDR1 and CDR2 sequences are SEHNR and FQNEAQ (reference sequence).

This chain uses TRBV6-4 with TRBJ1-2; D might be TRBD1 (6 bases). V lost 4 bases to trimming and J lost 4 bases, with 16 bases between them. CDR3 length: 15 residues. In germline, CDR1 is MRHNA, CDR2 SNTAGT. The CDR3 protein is CASSVRGGTPYGYTF. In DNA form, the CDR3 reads TGTGCCAGCAGTGTGCGAGGGGGGACGCCCTATGGCTACACCTTC.

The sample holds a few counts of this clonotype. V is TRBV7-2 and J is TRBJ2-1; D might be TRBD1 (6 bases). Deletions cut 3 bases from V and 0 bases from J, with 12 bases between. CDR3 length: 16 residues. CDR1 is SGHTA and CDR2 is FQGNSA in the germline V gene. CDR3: CASSFLGGSSYNEQFF. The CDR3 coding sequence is TGTGCCAGCAGCTTTCTTGGGGGCAGCTCCTACAATGAGCAGTTCTTC.

CDR3 region: CASSQGEGTEAFF. CDR3 sequence (DNA): TGTGCCAGCTCCCAAGGAGAGGGCACTGAAGCTTTCTTT. V usage is TRBV6-6 and J usage is TRBJ1-1; unclear D gene. The V gene lost 8 bases and the J gene lost 4 bases, with 14 bases spanning the gap. This CDR3 is 13 amino acids long. Germline V gene sequence: CDR1 MNHNY, CDR2 SVGAGI (reference sequence).

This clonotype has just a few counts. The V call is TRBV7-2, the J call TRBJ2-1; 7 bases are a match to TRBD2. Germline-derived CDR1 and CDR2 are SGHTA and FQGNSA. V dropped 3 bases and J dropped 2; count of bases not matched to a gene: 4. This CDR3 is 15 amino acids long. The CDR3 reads CASSFARGAYNEQFF. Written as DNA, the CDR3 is TGTGCCAGCAGCTTTGCCCGGGGGGCCTACAATGAGCAGTTCTTC.

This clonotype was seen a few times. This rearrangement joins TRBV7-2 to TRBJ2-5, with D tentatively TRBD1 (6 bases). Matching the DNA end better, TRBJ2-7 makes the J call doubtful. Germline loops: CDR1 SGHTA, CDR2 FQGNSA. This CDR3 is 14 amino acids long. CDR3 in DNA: TGTGCCAGCAGCTTACAAACAGGGTCCTACGAGCAGTACTTC. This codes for CASSLQTGSYEQYF.

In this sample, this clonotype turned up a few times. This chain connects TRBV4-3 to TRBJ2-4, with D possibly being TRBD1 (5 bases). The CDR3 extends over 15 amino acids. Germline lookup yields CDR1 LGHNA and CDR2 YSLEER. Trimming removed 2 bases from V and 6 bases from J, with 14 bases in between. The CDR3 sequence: CASSQLTGIRNIQYF. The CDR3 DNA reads TGCGCCAGCAGCCAACTAACAGGAATCCGAAACATTCAGTACTTC.

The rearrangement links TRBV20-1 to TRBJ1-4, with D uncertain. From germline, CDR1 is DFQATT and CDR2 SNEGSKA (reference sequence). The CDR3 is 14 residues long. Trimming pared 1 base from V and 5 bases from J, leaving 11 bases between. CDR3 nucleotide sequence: TGCAGTGCTAGAGTAGGTGCTAACAATGAAAAACTGTTTTTT. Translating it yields CSARVGANNEKLFF.

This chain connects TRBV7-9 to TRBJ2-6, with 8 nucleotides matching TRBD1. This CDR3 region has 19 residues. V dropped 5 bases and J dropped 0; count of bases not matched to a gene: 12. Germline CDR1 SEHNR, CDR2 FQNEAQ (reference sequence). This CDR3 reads CASSPSRTGPFSGANVLTF. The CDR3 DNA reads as TGTGCCAGCAGCCCTAGCCGGACAGGGCCTTTCTCTGGGGCCAACGTCCTGACTTTC.

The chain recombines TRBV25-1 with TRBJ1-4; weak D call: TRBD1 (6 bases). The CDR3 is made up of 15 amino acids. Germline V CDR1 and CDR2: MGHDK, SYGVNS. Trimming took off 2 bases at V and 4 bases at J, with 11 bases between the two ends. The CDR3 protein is CASSEGQNFNEKLFF. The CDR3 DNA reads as TGTGCCAGCAGTGAAGGACAGAATTTTAATGAAAAACTGTTTTTT.

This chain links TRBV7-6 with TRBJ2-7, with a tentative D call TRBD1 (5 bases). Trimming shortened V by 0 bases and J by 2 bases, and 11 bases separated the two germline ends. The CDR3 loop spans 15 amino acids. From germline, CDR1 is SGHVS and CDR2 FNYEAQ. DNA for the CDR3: TGTGCCAGCAGCTTAGCGATGGGGCTAGCCTACGAGCAGTACTTC. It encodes CASSLAMGLAYEQYF.

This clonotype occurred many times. Here the CDR3 DNA reads TGTGCCACCAGTGATCCCATGGCCGTTTTCCCCTACGAGCAGTACTTC. It specifies CATSDPMAVFPYEQYF. This chain uses TRBV24-1 with TRBJ2-7; D unresolved. Germline V gene lookup returns CDR1 KGHDR and CDR2 SFDVKD. Trimming removed 3 bases from V and 2 bases from J, with 16 bases in between. The CDR3 length is 16 residues.

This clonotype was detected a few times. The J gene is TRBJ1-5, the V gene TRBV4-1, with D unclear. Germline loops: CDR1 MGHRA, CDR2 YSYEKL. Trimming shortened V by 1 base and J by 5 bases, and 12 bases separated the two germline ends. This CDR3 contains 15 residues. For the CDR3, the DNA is TGCGCCAGCAGCCAAGGAGATAGGGAGTATCAGCCCCAGCATTTT. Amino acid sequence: CASSQGDREYQPQHF.

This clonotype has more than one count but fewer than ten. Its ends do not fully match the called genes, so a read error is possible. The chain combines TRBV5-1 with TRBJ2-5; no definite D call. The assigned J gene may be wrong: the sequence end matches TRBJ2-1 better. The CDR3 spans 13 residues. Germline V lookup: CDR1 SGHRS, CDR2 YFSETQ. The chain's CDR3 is CASSLVPDNEQFF. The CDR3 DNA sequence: TGCGCTAGCAGCTTGGTCCCAGACAATGAGCAGTTCTTC.

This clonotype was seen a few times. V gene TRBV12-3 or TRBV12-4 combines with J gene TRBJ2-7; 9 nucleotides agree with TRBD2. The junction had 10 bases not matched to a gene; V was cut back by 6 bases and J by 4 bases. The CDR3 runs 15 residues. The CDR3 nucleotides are TGTGCCAGCAGCCTCCACCCTAGCGGGGCTTACGAGCAGTACTTC. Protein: CASSLHPSGAYEQYF.

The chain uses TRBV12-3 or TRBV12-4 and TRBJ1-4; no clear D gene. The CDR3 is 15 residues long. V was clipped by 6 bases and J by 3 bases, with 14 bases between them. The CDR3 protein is CASSPDGVANEKLFF. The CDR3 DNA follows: TGTGCCAGCAGCCCCGATGGGGTTGCTAATGAAAAACTGTTTTTT.

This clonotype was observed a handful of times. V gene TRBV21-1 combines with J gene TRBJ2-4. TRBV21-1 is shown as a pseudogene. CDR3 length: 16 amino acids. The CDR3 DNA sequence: TGTGCCAGCAGCAAAGAAGTGGCACGAATGCTTAGCATTCAGTACTTC. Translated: CASSKEVARMLSIQYF.

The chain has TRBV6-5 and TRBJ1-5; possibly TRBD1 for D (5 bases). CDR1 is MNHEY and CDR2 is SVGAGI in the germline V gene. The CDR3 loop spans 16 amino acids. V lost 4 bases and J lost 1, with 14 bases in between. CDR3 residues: CASSSSGLGSNQPQHF. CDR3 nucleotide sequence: TGTGCCAGCAGTTCCTCGGGACTGGGGAGCAATCAGCCCCAGCATTTT.

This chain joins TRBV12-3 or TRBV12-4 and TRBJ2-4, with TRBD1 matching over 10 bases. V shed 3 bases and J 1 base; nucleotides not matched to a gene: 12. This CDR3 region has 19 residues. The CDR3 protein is CASSFSGGTGVGAKNIQYF. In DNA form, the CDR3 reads TGTGCCAGCAGTTTTTCAGGAGGGACAGGGGTTGGGGCCAAAAACATTCAGTACTTC.